This entry lists 24 T cell receptor beta chains sequenced from one sample in a study of blood T cell repertoires in COVID-19. The protocol was immunoSEQ multiplex PCR, while the TCRdb copy is restricted to in-frame clones and leaves out a portion. Of roughly 38,000 clones listed, about 78% were seen once; the top ten hold about 8.7%. Sequenced sample: peripheral blood. These receptors came from a man between 65 and 85 years old with active or convalescent COVID-19.

This sequence joins TRBV2 and TRBJ1-3, with 7 bases identical to TRBD1. CDR1 and CDR2 from the germline V gene are SNHLY and FYNNEI. J lost 0 bases, V lost 7 bases, and 9 bases had no gene match. This CDR3 comprises 16 residues. The CDR3 protein is CASILTGAYSGNTIYF. CDR3 bases: TGTGCCAGCATCTTAACAGGGGCCTACTCTGGAAACACCATATATTTT.

In DNA, the CDR3 is TGTGCCAGCAGTTACCACAGGGCAAACACTGAAGCTTTCTTT. The encoded protein is CASSYHRANTEAFF. The chain links TRBV27 to TRBJ1-1; maybe TRBD1 (6 bases). This CDR3 contains 14 residues. Germline loops: CDR1 MNHEY, CDR2 SMNVEV (reference sequence). V was trimmed by 4 bases and J by 2 bases, leaving 11 bases between them.

This chain links TRBV2 with TRBJ1-1; no definite D call. CDR1 and CDR2 from the germline V gene are SNHLY and FYNNEI. Trimming pared 2 bases from V and 1 base from J, leaving 5 bases between. The CDR3 covers 13 residues. The CDR3 nucleotides are TGTGCCAGCAGTGAAAGGAGGAACACTGAAGCTTTCTTT. Translated, it gives CASSERRNTEAFF.

The V call is TRBV28, the J call TRBJ1-5; 8 bases line up with TRBD1. CDR1 is MDHEN, CDR2 SYDVKM, per germline. This CDR3 has 17 amino acids. J was trimmed by 8 bases and V by 5 bases; bases with no gene match: 17. This CDR3 reads CASSPVSYRGISEPQHF. As DNA, the CDR3 is TGTGCCAGCAGTCCGGTTAGCTACAGGGGGATAAGTGAGCCCCAGCATTTT.

This clone showed up just once. The rearrangement links TRBV2 to TRBJ2-2; D ambiguous. The ends were cut back, 8 bases at V and 0 bases at J, with 10 bases in the middle. The CDR3 spans 14 residues. The V gene's germline CDR1 is SNHLY and CDR2 FYNNEI. The CDR3 DNA is TGTGCCAGCTGTGGCCACACGAACACCGGGGAGCTGTTTTTT. This codes for CASCGHTNTGELFF.

This chain links TRBV6-5 with TRBJ1-5, with TRBD1 matching over 9 bases. The V gene's germline CDR1 is MNHEY and CDR2 SVGAGI. V lost 6 bases and J lost 4; bases outside the gene matches: 4. CDR3 length: 14 amino acids. The CDR3 here is CASRHRGPNQPQHF. CDR3 sequence (DNA): TGTGCCAGCAGACACAGGGGGCCTAATCAGCCCCAGCATTTT.

CDR3 in amino acids: CATRTGSTGELFF. In nucleotides, the CDR3 is TGTGCCACAAGGACAGGGAGCACCGGGGAGCTGTTTTTT. The V gene is TRBV19, the J gene TRBJ2-2; 8 bases line up with TRBD1. Germline V gene sequence: CDR1 LNHDA, CDR2 SQIVND (reference sequence). This CDR3 is 13 amino acids long. J was trimmed by 4 bases and V by 10 bases; bases with no gene match: 5. The entire variable domain, with the rest obtained from reference TRBV19 and TRBJ2-2, is as follows: DGGITQSPKYLFRKEGQNVTLSCEQNLNHDAMYWYRQDPGQGLRLIYYSQIVNDFQKGDIAEGYSVSREKKESFPLTVTSAQKNPTAFYLCATRTGSTGELFFGEGSRLTVL.

This clone was observed once. This chain joins TRBV10-3 and TRBJ2-5, with D perhaps matching TRBD1 (6 bases). The CDR3 covers 16 residues. Germline V lookup: CDR1 ENHRY, CDR2 SYGVKD. Trimming left V 0 bases short and J 5 bases short, with 16 bases between. CDR3 in DNA: TGTGCCATCAGTGAGTCGATCGGCAGGGGTGACGAGACCCAGTACTTC. Amino acid sequence: CAISESIGRGDETQYF.

The chain links TRBV28 to TRBJ2-7; D gene ambiguous. V was shortened by 8 bases and J by 11 bases, with 16 bases between the two germline ends. Germline CDR1 and CDR2: MDHEN and SYDVKM. This CDR3 is built from 11 residues. Here the CDR3 DNA reads TGTGCCAGCGGTAGACTCGACTCGAAGTACTTC. Translated, it gives CASGRLDSKYF.

V and J are TRBV28 and TRBJ1-2; 8 nucleotides match TRBD1. This CDR3 has 15 amino acids. V shed 4 bases and J 8 bases; nucleotides not matched to a gene: 12. Germline V gene sequence: CDR1 MDHEN, CDR2 SYDVKM. DNA for the CDR3: TGTGCCAGCAGTTCTCTCCCGGGACAGGAGATGGGCTACACCTTC. It translates to CASSSLPGQEMGYTF.

This sequence joins TRBV6-5 and TRBJ2-1; TRBD1 aligns across 10 bases. The V gene end was trimmed by 11 bases and the J gene end by 5 bases; junction bases not matched to a gene: 9. The CDR3 covers 14 residues. Per germline, CDR1 MNHEY and CDR2 SVGAGI. The CDR3 bases are TGTGCCGTATCCGGGACAGGGGATAACAATGAGCAGTTCTTC. Amino acid sequence: CAVSGTGDNNEQFF.

The chain joins TRBV30 to TRBJ1-3; D call uncertain. This CDR3 is built from 12 residues. With 7 bases removed from V and 1 base from J, the gap between germline ends came to 8 bases. The V gene's germline CDR1 is GTSNPN and CDR2 SVGIG (reference sequence). The CDR3 sequence is CASSRSGNTIYF. Here the CDR3 DNA reads TGTGCCTCCTCCAGGTCTGGAAACACCATATATTTT.

V and J are TRBV7-9 and TRBJ2-3; TRBD2 aligns across 8 bases. CDR1 and CDR2 from the germline V gene are SEHNR and FQNEAQ (reference sequence). V was clipped by 4 bases and J by 1 base; unmatched bases: 7. The CDR3 has 16 residues. DNA for the CDR3: TGTGCCAGCAGCTCCTGGGCTAGCGGGCGCACAGATACGCAGTATTTT. It translates to CASSSWASGRTDTQYF.

This rearrangement joins TRBV5-6 to TRBJ2-1, with TRBD2 matching 8 bases. CDR3 length: 15 residues. V lost 4 bases to trimming and J lost 6 bases; unmatched junction nucleotides: 9. In germline, CDR1 is SGHDT, CDR2 YYEEEE. The DNA for the CDR3 is TGTGCCAGCAGCCCCCTAGGCGGGGGGTCCAATGAGCAGTTCTTC. It codes for CASSPLGGGSNEQFF.

The chain has TRBV28 and TRBJ1-5; TRBD1 agrees at 7 bases. The CDR3 consists of 19 residues. The junction had 17 bases not matched to a gene; V was cut back by 6 bases and J by 0 bases. Germline V gene data show CDR1 as MDHEN and CDR2 as SYDVKM. Written as DNA, the CDR3 is TGTGCCAGCAGAAATCTCAGGGGGGCCGGTTTTTATAGCAATCAGCCCCAGCATTTT. Protein sequence: CASRNLRGAGFYSNQPQHF.

The chain joins TRBV27 to TRBJ2-2; 8 bases are shared with TRBD1. Per the germline V gene, CDR1 is MNHEY and CDR2 is SMNVEV (reference sequence). V was clipped by 7 bases and J by 2 bases; unmatched bases: 12. The CDR3 spans 17 residues. CDR3 nucleotides: TGTGCCAGCACCGGGGACAGGCCATTACCTAACACCGGGGAGCTGTTTTTT. Its protein product is CASTGDRPLPNTGELFF.

The CDR3 loop is CASSLVLSTDTQYF. As DNA, the CDR3 is TGCGCCAGCAGCTTGGTTCTATCCACAGATACGCAGTATTTT. The genes are TRBV5-1 and TRBJ2-3; no reliable D call. The CDR3 has 14 residues. V was trimmed by 0 bases and J by 2 bases, leaving 7 bases between them. Germline V gives CDR1 SGHRS, CDR2 YFSETQ. Using reference TRBV5-1 and TRBJ2-3 for the parts outside the CDR3, the full variable domain is KAGVTQTPRYLIKTRGQQVTLSCSPISGHRSVSWYQQTPGQGLQFLFEYFSETQRNKGNFPGRFSGRQFSNSRSEMNVSTLELGDSALYLCASSLVLSTDTQYFGPGTRLTVL.

V and J are TRBV28 and TRBJ2-2; tentatively, D is TRBD2 (5 bases). The CDR3 contains 14 residues. V was trimmed by 7 bases and J by 3 bases, leaving 12 bases between them. Germline V gene sequence: CDR1 MDHEN, CDR2 SYDVKM. The CDR3 here is CASIEGVDTGELFF. CDR3 DNA: TGTGCCAGCATTGAGGGAGTCGACACCGGGGAGCTGTTTTTT.

This clone was observed a handful of times. This sequence joins TRBV30 and TRBJ2-7; TRBD1 aligns across 12 bases. The trim removed 3 bases at V and 2 bases at J, leaving 11 bases unmatched. The CDR3 spans 17 residues. Germline values: CDR1 GTSNPN, CDR2 SVGIG (reference sequence). This CDR3 reads CAWRLPGQGASAYEQYF. The CDR3 DNA reads TGTGCCTGGAGACTACCGGGACAGGGGGCTTCGGCCTACGAGCAGTACTTC.

The chain carries TRBV10-3 and TRBJ2-1; D is possibly TRBD1 (5 bases). The V end was cut by 6 bases, the J end by 10 bases, with 25 bases between. The CDR3 is 16 residues long. The germline V gene has CDR1 ENHRY and CDR2 SYGVKD. CDR3 DNA: TGTGCCATCAGAGGGCAGGCAAATCAGGGTTTCACGGAGCAGTTCTTC. Translating gives CAIRGQANQGFTEQFF.

The chain links TRBV9 to TRBJ2-1; perhaps TRBD2 as D (6 bases). There are 15 residues in the CDR3. Between the trimmed V and J ends, which lost 3 bases and 4 bases, there was a span of 14 bases. Germline V CDR1 and CDR2: SGDLS, YYNGEE. The CDR3 DNA is TGTGCCAGCAGCGCCGCGGGACTTCCATACAATGAGCAGTTCTTC. Amino acid sequence: CASSAAGLPYNEQFF. Full variable domain (missing parts from reference TRBV9 and TRBJ2-1): DSGVTQTPKHLITATGQRVTLRCSPRSGDLSVYWYQQSLDQGLQFLIQYYNGEERAKGNILERFSAQQFPDLHSELNLSSLELGDSALYFCASSAAGLPYNEQFFGPGTRLTVL.

This chain links TRBV29-1 with TRBJ2-1, with 7 nucleotides matching TRBD2. Germline V gene lookup returns CDR1 SQVTM and CDR2 ANQGSEA. This CDR3 region has 12 residues. J gave up 7 bases and V 4 bases, and 4 bases lay outside the gene matches. In DNA form, the CDR3 reads TGCAGCGTTGGGGGAGGGAGGAATGAGCAGTTCTTC. It yields the protein CSVGGGRNEQFF.

The V and J genes are TRBV2 and TRBJ2-2, with D unclear. Germline V gives CDR1 SNHLY, CDR2 FYNNEI. The CDR3 spans 13 residues. The V and J ends lost 4 bases and 0 bases respectively, with 3 bases between them. In DNA form, the CDR3 reads TGTGCCAGCAGTGCTTCGAACACCGGGGAGCTGTTTTTT. Residues: CASSASNTGELFF.

The V and J genes are TRBV28 and TRBJ1-2; the D gene is possibly TRBD1 (6 bases). Germline V gene lookup returns CDR1 MDHEN and CDR2 SYDVKM. CDR3 length: 15 residues. Between the trimmed V and J ends, which lost 3 bases and 8 bases, there was a span of 19 bases. CDR3 in DNA: TGTGCCAGCAGTTTGAGTAGTGGGGGCGGAAAAGGCTACACCTTC. Its protein is CASSLSSGGGKGYTF.